This entry describes one TCR beta chain. This clonotype was counted between two and nine times. This receptor's antigen is unknown. One end of the junction does not line up with germline, which may come from a read error. For CDR1 and CDR2, the germline V gene lists MGHDK and SYGVNS. Taken from cysteine to phenylalanine, the CDR3 has 15 residues. Solely the CDR3 DNA is kept, with 45 bases framed from the first base. Donors were roughly 40 systemically healthy Caucasian individuals from Russia aged roughly 6 to 100 years. Each donor gave 8 to 10 milliliters of peripheral blood, collected into EDTA-treated Vacutainer tubes. PBMCs were isolated by Ficoll-Paque density-gradient centrifugation, with at least 7 million obtained per sample. Trizol reagent was used to extract total RNA from the PBMCs, yielding at least 5 micrograms per sample. Naive CD45RAhigh/CD27high T cell percentages were measured by flow cytometry on a PBMC aliquot from every donor.

The sample comes from a study of blood T cells in healthy people across ages (dated by TCRdb to 2014 to 2015). For context, the study as a whole: Template switching captured roughly one uniquely barcoded TCR beta cDNA molecule per two T cells in model experiments. The donors were divided into four age groups: young (average about 16 years), middle-aged (about 39), aged (roughly 66) and long-lived (82). For two donors (one aged 18 to 30 and one aged 80 or older), the study analyzed two additional independent replicas of 1 million unique cDNA reads from the same blood draw. To track age-related changes in TCR beta repertoire diversity, the study relied on deep sequencing normalized with unique cDNA molecular identifiers.

The research as a whole found: Because donor CMV infection status was unknown, age-related changes in expanded clonotypes were potentially confounded. The long-lived group showed more naive CD4+ T cells, fewer expanded clones and increased TCR diversity than the aged group, suggesting age selection. As age increased, observed TCR beta diversity per million T cells dropped in a roughly linear way, and a significant reduction was already evident by age 40. Estimates of total diversity from one million sequenced T cells were regarded as lower bounds and underestimates. There was a strong correlation between observed TCR beta diversity and the percentage of naive T cells measured by flow cytometry. Since profiling was done on bulk unsorted PBMCs, naive and antigen-experienced compartments could not be conclusively compared.

The method behind the library was 5' RACE. This sample was sequenced with an Illumina HiSeq 2500. A second PCR of roughly 7 to 11 cycles was performed with a sample-barcoded 5' primer and a J-beta primer mix. A template-switch 5' adaptor carrying 12 random nucleotides introduced a unique molecular identifier onto each TCR beta cDNA molecule. At least 3 million CDR3-containing paired-end reads were obtained from each sample. First-strand cDNA was synthesized from all RNA with the Mint cDNA synthesis kit, primed by a TRBC-specific oligonucleotide. All cDNA was treated with uracil-DNA glycosylase and then went through a first 18-cycle PCR with the universal primers M1SS and BC2_uni_R. On the authors' methods: For normalization, 1 million high-quality reads, each with a distinct molecular identifier, were randomly selected from each sample. Reads with shared molecular identifiers were discarded instead of being binned into consensus sequences. MiTCR, set to a Q25 quality threshold and the strictest error-elimination algorithm, was used for CDR3 identification, clonotype clustering and error correction. Lower-bound total TCR beta diversity was estimated with a nonparametric unseen species model using Euler transformation. The raw public reads went through TCRdb reprocessing: fastp at Q25, MiXCR clone calling, in-frame beta chains kept. CDR3 protein duplicates are merged, each entry listing the most common genes and DNA. These V and J calls originate from TCRdb's pipeline instead of the authors' own analysis. The sample contains around 800,000 distinct CDR3 sequences, approximately 24% of them found a single time. The ten largest make up around 3% of the sample.

The sample was also reused in another study, on T cells of mothers and their children. The second study's paper adds: Donors were nine systemically healthy Caucasian individuals: three mothers and their six children. cDNA synthesis consumed the entire amount of extracted RNA, loaded at around 1.5 ug RNA in each 15 ul reaction. In the second PCR, sample barcodes and 2-4 random nucleotides were introduced via the M1S primer. More than 8 million TCR beta CDR3 reads were obtained from each mother, and several million reads were obtained from each child. Thymic selection shapes the output of TCR recombination in a similar way in related and unrelated pairs, and inherited differences have a minor effect. Normalized repertoire overlap was always slightly but never significantly higher in related than unrelated mother-child pairs. No persistent microchimeric T cell clones were detected, at a sensitivity of roughly 100 clones per million clonotypes. In the study, deep NGS was used to compare the TCR beta repertoires of mothers and children, and features distinguishing related mother-child pairs from unrelated individuals were sought. Mothers averaged around 43 +/- 4 years of age and children averaged about 10 +/- 4 years. After adapter ligation with NEBNext reagents, the libraries were sequenced on Illumina HiSeq 2000 with 100+100 nt paired-end reads. To prevent cross-contamination, the mother and child libraries were prepared a month apart and were sequenced in separate runs. For each donor, somewhere between about 500,000 and 2,000,000 distinct TCR beta clonotypes were identified. Naive TCR beta clonotypes were estimated from low-frequency clonotypes matched to each donor's FACS-determined naive share, without sorting.

Material: blood. The receptor comes from a boy between 10 and 17 years old in good health. The sequence is built from TRBV25-1 and TRBJ2-5; possibly the D gene is TRBD1, per 6 matching bases. The DNA sequence reads TGTGCCAGCAGTGAACCAGGGCCAGCAGGGGAGACCCGGTACTTC. Translated, this gives CASSEPGPAGETRYF.